These 20 T cell receptor beta chains were all obtained from the same sample, sequenced in a study of shared T cell receptors in the human thymus. Measured with immunoSEQ multiplex PCR; TCRdb has only the in-frame clones, and not every one. This sample carries about 500,000 clones, about 80% of them seen once, and the ten largest clones take about 0.013%. Separately, the same data were catalogued under a study of human thymus T cells.

Sequencing used thymocytes. These receptors originate from a boy under two years old with a congenital heart defect.

This clone was counted only a few times. The CDR3 DNA reads TGTGCCAGCTCACGTCTACCGGGACTAGGAAAGTACAATGAGCAGTTCTTC. This translates into CASSRLPGLGKYNEQFF. The chain recombines TRBV18 with TRBJ2-1; 8 bases agree with TRBD2. CDR1 is KGHSH and CDR2 is LQKENI in the germline V gene. Losses at the gene ends were 4 bases for V and 4 bases for J; bases not matched to a gene: 12. CDR3 length: 17 amino acids.

The chain employs TRBV5-1 and TRBJ1-3; 7 bases map to TRBD1. V shed 4 bases and J 0 bases; nucleotides not matched to a gene: 7. Germline CDR1 reads SGHRS; CDR2 reads YFSETQ. The CDR3 consists of 16 residues. The CDR3 region is CASSPEDRFSGNTIYF. The CDR3 nucleotides are TGCGCCAGCAGCCCCGAGGACAGGTTCTCTGGAAACACCATATATTTT.

The chain carries TRBV4-3 and TRBJ1-1; TRBD1 matches at 9 bases. The CDR3 totals 14 residues. V trimming: 4 bases; J trimming: 6 bases; junction bases outside the gene matches: 6. Per germline, CDR1 LGHNA and CDR2 YSLEER. CDR3 loop: CASSPGQGISEAFF. In nucleotides, the CDR3 is TGCGCCAGCAGCCCCGGACAGGGGATTTCTGAAGCTTTCTTT.

This clone was detected only a few times. The chain is built from TRBV4-1 and TRBJ2-1, with unresolved D. Germline lookup yields CDR1 MGHRA and CDR2 YSYEKL. V was clipped by 2 bases and J by 7 bases, with 15 bases between them. The CDR3 covers 15 residues. CDR3 amino acids: CASSQPSLELNEQFF. The CDR3 DNA sequence: TGCGCCAGCAGCCAACCCAGTCTAGAACTGAATGAGCAGTTCTTC.

This chain uses TRBV27 with TRBJ1-2; 7 nucleotides line up with TRBD1. Germline loops: CDR1 MNHEY, CDR2 SMNVEV (reference sequence). The CDR3 runs to 15 residues. The V gene end was trimmed by 6 bases and the J gene end by 6 bases; junction bases not matched to a gene: 13. The CDR3 sequence: CASRPGAQGVDGYTF. The CDR3 nucleotides are TGTGCCAGCAGGCCTGGTGCGCAGGGGGTCGATGGCTACACCTTC.

V gene TRBV6-1 combines with J gene TRBJ2-5; 13 nucleotides agree with TRBD2. V gave up 1 base and J gave up 2 bases; unmatched junction bases: 7. CDR3 length equals 18 residues. Germline values: CDR1 MNHNS, CDR2 SASEGT. The CDR3 spells CASSEGTSGSIGQETQYF. CDR3 in DNA: TGTGCCAGCAGTGAAGGGACTAGCGGGAGTATCGGGCAAGAGACCCAGTACTTC.

The genes are TRBV28 and TRBJ2-4, with TRBD1 identical over 7 bases. The V segment lost 3 bases and the J segment 5 bases; nucleotides outside the gene matches: 4. The CDR3 has 14 residues. Germline V CDR1 and CDR2: MDHEN, SYDVKM. The DNA of the CDR3 is TGTGCCAGCAGTTTTGACAGGGACGAAAACATTCAGTACTTC. The encoded protein is CASSFDRDENIQYF.

V usage is TRBV7-2 and J usage is TRBJ2-7; D is unclear. The CDR3 consists of 11 residues. V lost 5 bases and J 10 bases, leaving 12 bases between the germline ends. Germline assignment: CDR1 SGHTA and CDR2 FQGNSA. CDR3 protein: CASSGPSHQYF. In DNA, the CDR3 is TGTGCCAGCAGCGGGCCAAGCCACCAGTACTTC.

The chain is built from TRBV14 and TRBJ2-1; tentatively, D is TRBD2 (6 bases). The germline V gene has CDR1 SGHDN and CDR2 FVKESK. Between the trimmed V and J ends, which lost 0 bases and 0 bases, there was a span of 12 bases. CDR3 length: 17 amino acids. The CDR3 loop is CASSQDSGASSYNEQFF. CDR3 nucleotide sequence: TGTGCCAGCAGCCAAGATTCGGGAGCCAGCTCCTACAATGAGCAGTTCTTC.

The chain couples TRBV27 to TRBJ2-6; no firm D call. The CDR3 contains 19 residues. CDR1 and CDR2 from the germline V gene are MNHEY and SMNVEV (reference sequence). V was cut by 5 bases and J by 0 bases, with 20 bases left in between. CDR3 coding DNA: TGTGCCAGCAGTACCTTCTCAAGCGCCACACCCTCTGGGGCCAACGTCCTGACTTTC. Its translation: CASSTFSSATPSGANVLTF.

This sequence joins TRBV29-1 and TRBJ1-3, with 12 bases matching TRBD1. Germline V gene data show CDR1 as SQVTM and CDR2 as ANQGSEA. The V gene end was trimmed by 7 bases and the J gene end by 4 bases; junction bases not matched to a gene: 14. This CDR3 has 17 residues. The CDR3 coding sequence is TGCAGCGCCTGGTCCCGGGACAGGGGGCTAAGGGGAAACACCATATATTTT. Translating gives CSAWSRDRGLRGNTIYF.

This clone has only a few counts. The chain has TRBV29-1 and TRBJ2-1; 10 bases are shared with TRBD1. Germline loops: CDR1 SQVTM, CDR2 ANQGSEA. The trim removed 6 bases at V and 5 bases at J, leaving 13 bases unmatched. The CDR3 is 16 amino acids. CDR3 in DNA: TGCAGCGTCGGTAACCCCCGGGACAGGGGAAACAATGAGCAGTTCTTC. Translation: CSVGNPRDRGNNEQFF.

The V gene is TRBV6-5, the J gene TRBJ2-5; 7 nucleotides agree with TRBD1. With 0 bases clipped from V and 4 bases from J, the junction kept 5 bases outside the gene matches. The CDR3 runs 15 residues. Germline V gene data show CDR1 as MNHEY and CDR2 as SVGAGI. The CDR3, as DNA: TGTGCCAGCAGTTACTCAGACAGGGCCCGAGAGACCCAGTACTTC. Amino acid sequence: CASSYSDRARETQYF.

The chain recombines TRBV18 with TRBJ2-2; a weak D match, TRBD2 (6 bases). Trimming took 1 base from V and 3 from J, leaving 9 bases between them. CDR3 length equals 15 residues. Germline assignment: CDR1 KGHSH and CDR2 LQKENI. Here the CDR3 DNA reads TGTGCCAGCTCACCACGGAGGGAGCACACCGGGGAGCTGTTTTTT. Translation gives CASSPRREHTGELFF.

The rearrangement uses TRBV5-1 and TRBJ1-1; D is ambiguous. This CDR3 has 12 amino acids. CDR1 SGHRS and CDR2 YFSETQ come from the germline V gene. V lost 7 bases and J lost 4, with 11 bases in between. The chain's CDR3 is CASRSLRTEAFF. The CDR3 nucleotides are TGCGCCAGCCGGTCCCTGCGCACTGAAGCTTTCTTT.

The chain recombines TRBV5-1 with TRBJ2-2; 8 bases agree with TRBD1. Trimming cost V 5 bases and J 1 base; bases outside gene matches: 4. Germline V gene data show CDR1 as SGHRS and CDR2 as YFSETQ. CDR3 size: 15 residues. The CDR3 loop reads CASSPGTGNTGELFF. DNA for the CDR3: TGCGCCAGCAGTCCCGGGACAGGGAACACCGGGGAGCTGTTTTTT.

Of note for this clone: The junction differs from germline at one of its ends, possibly a read error. The chain links TRBV9 to TRBJ2-3; possible D gene TRBD2, 6 bases. CDR1 SGDLS and CDR2 YYNGEE come from the germline V gene. This CDR3 comprises 12 residues. The CDR3 region has the DNA TGTGCCAGCAGCGTAGTGGAGGGGTTCCGACATTTT. It yields the protein CASSVVEGFRHF.

This clone turned up a few times. This chain uses TRBV7-8 with TRBJ2-2; 10 bases line up with TRBD2. The CDR3 is made up of 18 amino acids. Germline values: CDR1 SGHVS, CDR2 FQNEAQ. Trimming removed 1 base from V and 3 bases from J; junction bases left unmatched: 8. In DNA, the CDR3 is TGTGCCAGCAGCTTAGATCCCCCTAGCGGGAGATACACCGGGGAGCTGTTTTTT. Residues: CASSLDPPSGRYTGELFF.

CDR3: CASSSSRWTEQFF. CDR3 sequence (DNA): TGTGCCAGCAGTTCGTCCCGTTGGACAGAGCAGTTCTTC. The rearrangement joins TRBV27 to TRBJ2-1, with a possible D match to TRBD1 (5 bases). Germline-derived CDR1 and CDR2 are MNHEY and SMNVEV (reference sequence). This CDR3 is 13 amino acids long. The V gene lost 4 bases and the J gene lost 10 bases, with 14 bases spanning the gap.

The chain combines TRBV2 with TRBJ2-7; TRBD1 is a possible D gene (7 bases). The CDR3 is 14 residues long. From germline, CDR1 is SNHLY and CDR2 FYNNEI. The ends were cut back, 7 bases at V and 0 bases at J, with 13 bases in the middle. The CDR3 protein is CASKEGTASYEQYF. CDR3 nucleotides: TGTGCCAGCAAGGAGGGGACAGCCTCCTACGAGCAGTACTTC.